The rows below give T cell receptor beta chains drawn from one sample of a study of cytomegalovirus exposure and HLA in healthy donors. Here immunoSEQ multiplex PCR was the method, and the copy in TCRdb shows in-frame clones only, minus some. In the table there are under 200,000 clones, 86% of which are singletons. Sequences were obtained from PBMCs. The receptor source for this set is a woman in her twenties or thirties in good health and CMV-seronegative. Each CDR3 is given with its conserved first and last residue. D genes are given only for firm matches. Some rows mark clone size as missing; the rest say once, few, many or name a class of expanded clone.

d_call clone_size j_call v_call cdr3_aa cdr3_nt
NA NA TRBJ1-2 TRBV6-5 CASSPGTNYGYTF TGTGCCAGCAGCCCCGGAACTAACTATGGCTACACCTTC
NA NA TRBJ1-5 TRBV4-1 CASSQDRPVSNQPQHF TGCGCCAGCAGCCAAGATCGCCCAGTTAGCAATCAGCCCCAGCATTTT
NA NA TRBJ2-7 TRBV29-1 CSVEGRVPYEQYF TGCAGCGTTGAGGGCCGCGTACCCTACGAGCAGTACTTC
TRBD1 NA TRBJ1-1 TRBV5-1 CASSLTSQQGIAEAFF TGCGCCAGCAGCTTGACCTCCCAACAGGGGATCGCCGAAGCTTTCTTT
NA once TRBJ2-1 TRBV5-1 CASSLVGIPYNEQFF TGCGCCAGCAGCTTGGTAGGGATCCCCTACAATGAGCAGTTCTTC
NA NA TRBJ2-1 TRBV7-6 CASSLRGFFDNEQFF TGTGCCAGCAGCTTAAGGGGGTTCTTTGACAATGAGCAGTTCTTC
NA NA TRBJ2-7 TRBV6-1 CASSEALQAQTYEQYF TGTGCCAGCAGTGAAGCCTTACAGGCCCAAACCTACGAGCAGTACTTC
NA NA TRBJ1-1 TRBV7-8 CASSFFVGGLGTEAFF TGTGCCAGCAGCTTCTTTGTGGGGGGACTGGGCACTGAAGCTTTCTTT
NA NA TRBJ1-5 TRBV4-3 CASSQDWGTGPWAQHF TGCGCCAGCAGCCAAGATTGGGGGACCGGGCCTTGGGCCCAGCATTTT
TRBD1 NA TRBJ1-1 TRBV5-6 CASREVDRGHAFF TGTGCCAGCAGAGAGGTGGACAGGGGCCACGCTTTCTTT
NA NA TRBJ1-2 TRBV29-1 CSVEPPGRGWGYTF TGCAGCGTTGAACCCCCCGGTCGCGGGTGGGGCTACACCTTC
NA NA TRBJ1-5 TRBV4-2 CASSQVGGEAQPQHF TGTGCCAGCAGCCAAGTCGGGGGCGAAGCTCAGCCCCAGCATTTT
NA NA TRBJ1-2 TRBV19 CASSIAPNYGYTF TGTGCCAGTAGTATTGCCCCTAACTATGGCTACACCTTC
NA NA TRBJ1-1 TRBV7-8 CASSLAETRTEAFF TGTGCCAGCAGCTTAGCGGAGACAAGAACTGAAGCTTTCTTT
NA NA TRBJ1-3 TRBV11-2 CASSPLATTGNTIYF TGTGCCAGCAGCCCCTTGGCTACGACTGGAAACACCATATATTTT
TRBD2 once TRBJ2-7 TRBV7-2 CASSPYFSGMEQYF TGTGCCAGCAGCCCCTACTTTAGCGGGATGGAGCAGTACTTC
NA NA TRBJ1-5 TRBV7-8 CASSLPGDQPQHF TGTGCCAGCAGCTTACCAGGGGATCAGCCCCAGCATTTT
TRBD1 few TRBJ2-7 TRBV27 CASSFGRQGKSYEQYF TGTGCCAGCAGTTTTGGGCGACAGGGAAAATCCTACGAGCAGTACTTC
NA NA TRBJ1-1 TRBV2 CASSEGTEAFF TGTGCCAGCAGTGAGGGCACTGAAGCTTTCTTT
TRBD1 NA TRBJ1-2 TRBV13 CASSQRTGDGYTF TGTGCCAGCAGCCAAAGGACAGGTGATGGCTACACCTTC
TRBD1 NA TRBJ2-7 TRBV4-2 CASNAGGPTYEQYF TGTGCCAGCAACGCAGGGGGCCCGACCTACGAGCAGTACTTC